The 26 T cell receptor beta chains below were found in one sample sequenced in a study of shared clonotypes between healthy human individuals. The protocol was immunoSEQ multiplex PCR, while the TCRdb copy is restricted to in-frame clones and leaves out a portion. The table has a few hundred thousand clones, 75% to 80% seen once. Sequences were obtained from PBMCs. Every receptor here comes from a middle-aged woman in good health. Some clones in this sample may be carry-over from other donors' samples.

The CDR3 DNA is TGCGCCAGCAGCTCCGACCCCAACTCCTACGAGCAGTACTTC. It yields the protein CASSSDPNSYEQYF. The chain couples TRBV5-1 to TRBJ2-7; D remains unclear. The CDR3 loop spans 14 amino acids. In germline, CDR1 is SGHRS, CDR2 YFSETQ. The V end was cut by 3 bases, the J end by 0 bases, with 10 bases between.

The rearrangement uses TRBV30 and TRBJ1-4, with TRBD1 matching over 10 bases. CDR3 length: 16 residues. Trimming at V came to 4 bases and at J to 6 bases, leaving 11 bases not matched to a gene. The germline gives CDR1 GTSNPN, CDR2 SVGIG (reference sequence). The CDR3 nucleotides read TGTGCCTGGACTCGCAATCGGGACAGGGGTCATGAAAAACTGTTTTTT. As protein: CAWTRNRDRGHEKLFF. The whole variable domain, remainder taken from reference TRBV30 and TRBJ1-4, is SQTIHQWPATLVQPVGSPLSLECTVEGTSNPNLYWYRQAAGRGLQLLFYSVGIGQISSEVPQNLSASRPQDRQFILSSKKLLLSDSGFYLCAWTRNRDRGHEKLFFGSGTQLSVL.

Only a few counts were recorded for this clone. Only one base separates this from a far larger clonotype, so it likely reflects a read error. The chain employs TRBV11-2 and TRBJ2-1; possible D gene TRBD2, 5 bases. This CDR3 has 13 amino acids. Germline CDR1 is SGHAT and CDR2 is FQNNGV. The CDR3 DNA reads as TGTGCCAGCAGCTCCAACCCAATGGGCGGGCAGCTCTTC. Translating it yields CASSSNPMGGQLF.

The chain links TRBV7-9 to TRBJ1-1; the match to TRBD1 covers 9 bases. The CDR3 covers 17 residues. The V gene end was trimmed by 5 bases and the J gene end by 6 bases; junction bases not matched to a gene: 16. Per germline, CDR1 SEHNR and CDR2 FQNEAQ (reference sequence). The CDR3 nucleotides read TGTGCCAGCAGCCTGACAGGGGGTAGTAATCGAGGTTCTGAAGCTTTCTTT. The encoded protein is CASSLTGGSNRGSEAFF.

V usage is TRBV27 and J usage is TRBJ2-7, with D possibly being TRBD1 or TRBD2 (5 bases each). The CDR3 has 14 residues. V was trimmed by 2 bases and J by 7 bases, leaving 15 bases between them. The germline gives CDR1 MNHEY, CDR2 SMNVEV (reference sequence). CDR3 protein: CASSLRGAEGEQYF. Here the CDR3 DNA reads TGTGCCAGCAGTTTACGAGGGGCTGAGGGGGAGCAGTACTTC.

CDR3 in amino acids: CASSSPGLATNEQFF. The CDR3 nucleotides read TGTGCCAGCAGCTCTCCGGGACTAGCGACCAATGAGCAGTTCTTC. The rearrangement joins TRBV7-3 to TRBJ2-1, with TRBD2 matching over 10 bases. This CDR3 is 15 amino acids long. Germline lookup yields CDR1 SGHTA and CDR2 FQGTGA. V shed 4 bases and J 6 bases; nucleotides not matched to a gene: 6.

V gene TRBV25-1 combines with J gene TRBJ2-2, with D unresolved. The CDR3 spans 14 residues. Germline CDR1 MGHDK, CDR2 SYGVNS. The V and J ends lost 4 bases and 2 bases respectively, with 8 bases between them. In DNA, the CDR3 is TGTGCCAGCAGTGGAGGTATAAACACCGGGGAGCTGTTTTTT. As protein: CASSGGINTGELFF. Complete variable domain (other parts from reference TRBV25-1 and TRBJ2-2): EADIYQTPRYLVIGTGKKITLECSQTMGHDKMYWYQQDPGMELHLIHYSYGVNSTEKGDLSSESTVSRIRTEHFPLTLESARPSHTSQYLCASSGGINTGELFFGEGSRLTVL.

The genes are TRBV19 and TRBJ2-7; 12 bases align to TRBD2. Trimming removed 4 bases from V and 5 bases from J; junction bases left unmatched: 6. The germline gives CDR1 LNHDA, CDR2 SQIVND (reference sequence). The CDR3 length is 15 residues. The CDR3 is CASSTRTSGINEQYF. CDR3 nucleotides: TGTGCCAGTAGTACCAGGACTAGCGGGATCAACGAGCAGTACTTC.

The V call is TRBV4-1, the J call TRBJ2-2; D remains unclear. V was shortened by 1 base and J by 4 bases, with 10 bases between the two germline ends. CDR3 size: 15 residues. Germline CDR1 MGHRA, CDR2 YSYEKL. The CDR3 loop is CASSQAASLTGELFF. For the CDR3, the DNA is TGCGCCAGCAGCCAAGCCGCCTCCCTCACCGGGGAGCTGTTTTTT.

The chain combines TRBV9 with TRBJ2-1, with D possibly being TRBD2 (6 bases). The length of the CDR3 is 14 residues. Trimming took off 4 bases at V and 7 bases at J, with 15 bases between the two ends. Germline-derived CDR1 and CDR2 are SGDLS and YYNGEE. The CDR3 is CASSSGDGLNEQFF. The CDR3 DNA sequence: TGTGCCAGCAGCTCTGGAGACGGACTAAATGAGCAGTTCTTC.

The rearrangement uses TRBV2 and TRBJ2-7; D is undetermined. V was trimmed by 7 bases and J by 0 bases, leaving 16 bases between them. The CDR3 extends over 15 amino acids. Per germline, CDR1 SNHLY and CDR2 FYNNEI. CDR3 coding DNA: TGTGCCAGCAAGCTGGTGGCTTCAGACTCCTACGAGCAGTACTTC. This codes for CASKLVASDSYEQYF.

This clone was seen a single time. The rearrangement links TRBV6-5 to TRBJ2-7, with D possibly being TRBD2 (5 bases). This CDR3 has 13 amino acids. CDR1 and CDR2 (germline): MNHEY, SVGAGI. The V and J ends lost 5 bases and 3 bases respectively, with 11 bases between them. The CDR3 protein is CASSRERYYEQYF. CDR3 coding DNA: TGTGCCAGCAGTCGCGAGCGGTACTACGAGCAGTACTTC.

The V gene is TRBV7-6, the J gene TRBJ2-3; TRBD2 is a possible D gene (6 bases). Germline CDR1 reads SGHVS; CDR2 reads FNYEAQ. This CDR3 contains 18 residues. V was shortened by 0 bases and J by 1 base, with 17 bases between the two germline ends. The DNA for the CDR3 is TGTGCCAGCAGCTTAGCGCGAACGGGAGTGAGAGGCACAGATACGCAGTATTTT. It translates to CASSLARTGVRGTDTQYF.

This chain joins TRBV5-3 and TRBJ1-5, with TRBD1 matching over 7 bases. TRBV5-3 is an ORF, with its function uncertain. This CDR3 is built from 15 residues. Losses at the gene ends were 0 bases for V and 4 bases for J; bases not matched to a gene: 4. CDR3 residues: CARSLVMTGNQPQHF. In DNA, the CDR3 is TGTGCCAGAAGCTTGGTCATGACAGGGAATCAGCCCCAGCATTTT.

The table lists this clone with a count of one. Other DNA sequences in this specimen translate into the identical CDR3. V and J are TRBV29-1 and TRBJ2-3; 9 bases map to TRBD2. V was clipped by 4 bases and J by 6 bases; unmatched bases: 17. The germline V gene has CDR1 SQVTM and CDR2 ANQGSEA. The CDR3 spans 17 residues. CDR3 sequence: CSVGIDRREGLADTQYF. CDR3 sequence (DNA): TGCAGCGTTGGGATTGATCGGCGGGAGGGCCTGGCGGATACGCAGTATTTT.

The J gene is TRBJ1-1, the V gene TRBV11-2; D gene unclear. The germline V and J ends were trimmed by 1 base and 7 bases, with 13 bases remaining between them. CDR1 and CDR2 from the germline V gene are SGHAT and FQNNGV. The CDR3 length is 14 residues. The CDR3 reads CASSLGLGGIEAFF. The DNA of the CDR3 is TGTGCCAGCAGCTTAGGATTAGGAGGTATTGAAGCTTTCTTT.

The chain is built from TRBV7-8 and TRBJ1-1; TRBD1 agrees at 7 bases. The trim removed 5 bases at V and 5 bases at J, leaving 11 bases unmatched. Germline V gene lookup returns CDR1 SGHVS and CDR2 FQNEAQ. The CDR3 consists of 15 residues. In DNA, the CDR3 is TGTGCCAGCAGCCCCGACAGGGATGACGGAACTGAAGCTTTCTTT. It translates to CASSPDRDDGTEAFF. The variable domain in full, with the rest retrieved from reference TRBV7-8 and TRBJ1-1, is GAGVSQSPRYKVAKRGQDVALRCDPISGHVSLFWYQQALGQGPEFLTYFQNEAQLDKSGLPSDRFFAERPEGSVSTLKIQRTQQEDSAVYLCASSPDRDDGTEAFFGQGTRLTVV.

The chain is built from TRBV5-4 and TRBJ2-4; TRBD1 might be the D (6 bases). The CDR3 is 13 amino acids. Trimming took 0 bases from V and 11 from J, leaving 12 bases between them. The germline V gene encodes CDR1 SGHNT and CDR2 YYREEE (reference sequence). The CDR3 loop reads CASSLDQQGLQYF. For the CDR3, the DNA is TGTGCCAGCAGCTTGGACCAACAGGGCCTTCAGTACTTC.

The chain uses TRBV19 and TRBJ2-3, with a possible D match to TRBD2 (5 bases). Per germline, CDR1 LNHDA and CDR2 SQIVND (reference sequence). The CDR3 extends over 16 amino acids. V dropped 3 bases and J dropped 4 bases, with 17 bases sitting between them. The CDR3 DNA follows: TGTGCCAGTAGTATTGGGTTAGCGATTGGATCAGATACGCAGTATTTT. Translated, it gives CASSIGLAIGSDTQYF.

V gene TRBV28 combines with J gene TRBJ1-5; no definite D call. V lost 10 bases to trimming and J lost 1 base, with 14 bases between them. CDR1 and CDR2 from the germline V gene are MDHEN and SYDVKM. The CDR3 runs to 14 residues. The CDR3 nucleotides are TGTGCCAACTCCCCCCGTACCAGCAATCAGCCCCAGCATTTT. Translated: CANSPRTSNQPQHF.

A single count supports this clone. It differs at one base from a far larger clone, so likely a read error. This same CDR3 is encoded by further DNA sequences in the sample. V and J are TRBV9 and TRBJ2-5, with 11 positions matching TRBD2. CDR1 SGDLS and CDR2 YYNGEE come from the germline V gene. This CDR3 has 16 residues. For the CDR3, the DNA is TGTGCCAGTAGCGCGGCCGGGACTAGCGGCCCCTCCCCCCAGTACTTC. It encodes CASSAAGTSGPSPQYF.

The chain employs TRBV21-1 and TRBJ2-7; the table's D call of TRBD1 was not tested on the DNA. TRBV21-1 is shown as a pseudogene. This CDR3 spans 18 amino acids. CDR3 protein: CASSKGSRGRRSFSEQYF. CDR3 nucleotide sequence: TGTGCCAGCAGCAAAGGTTCCAGGGGGCGCAGATCGTTTTCCGAGCAGTACTTC.

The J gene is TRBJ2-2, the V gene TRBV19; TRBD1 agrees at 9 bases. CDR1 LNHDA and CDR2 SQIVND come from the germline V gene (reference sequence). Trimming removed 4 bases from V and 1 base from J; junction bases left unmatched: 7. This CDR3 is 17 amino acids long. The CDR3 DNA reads TGTGCCAGTAGTACCCGACAGGGGGGACTGAACACCGGGGAGCTGTTTTTT. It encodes CASSTRQGGLNTGELFF.

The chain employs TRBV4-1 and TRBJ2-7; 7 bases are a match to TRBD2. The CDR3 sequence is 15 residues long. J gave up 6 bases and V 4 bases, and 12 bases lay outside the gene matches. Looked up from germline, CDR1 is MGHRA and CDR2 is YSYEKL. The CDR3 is CASSPTTSRIFEQYF. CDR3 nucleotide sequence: TGCGCCAGCAGCCCCACGACTAGCAGAATATTCGAGCAGTACTTC.

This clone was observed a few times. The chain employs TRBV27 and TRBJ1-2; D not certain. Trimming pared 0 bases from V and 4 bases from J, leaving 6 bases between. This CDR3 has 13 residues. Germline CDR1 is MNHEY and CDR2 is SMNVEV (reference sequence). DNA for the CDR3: TGTGCCAGCAGTTTATCTCGACGCTATGGCTACACCTTC. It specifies CASSLSRRYGYTF.

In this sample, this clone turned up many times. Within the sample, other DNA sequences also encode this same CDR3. CDR3 DNA sequence: TGTGCCTGGATTATTTCGGCGACAGCCGCTGAAGCTTTCTTT. The encoded protein is CAWIISATAAEAFF. The V gene is TRBV30, the J gene TRBJ1-1, with D perhaps TRBD1 (5 bases). V dropped 4 bases and J dropped 6 bases, with 18 bases sitting between them. This CDR3 is 14 amino acids long. Germline CDR1 is GTSNPN and CDR2 is SVGIG (reference sequence).